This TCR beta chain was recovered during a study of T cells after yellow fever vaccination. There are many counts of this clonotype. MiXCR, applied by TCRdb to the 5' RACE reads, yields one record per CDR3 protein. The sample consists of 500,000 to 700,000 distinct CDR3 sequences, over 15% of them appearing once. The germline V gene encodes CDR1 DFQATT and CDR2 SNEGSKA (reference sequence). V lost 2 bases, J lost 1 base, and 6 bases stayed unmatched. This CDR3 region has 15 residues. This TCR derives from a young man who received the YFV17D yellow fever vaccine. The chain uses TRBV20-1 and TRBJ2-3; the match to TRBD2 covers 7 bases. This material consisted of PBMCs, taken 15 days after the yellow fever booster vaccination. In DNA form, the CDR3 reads TGCAGTGCTAGATTGGGCGGGAGCGGCACAGATACGCAGTATTTT. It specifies CSARLGGSGTDTQYF.